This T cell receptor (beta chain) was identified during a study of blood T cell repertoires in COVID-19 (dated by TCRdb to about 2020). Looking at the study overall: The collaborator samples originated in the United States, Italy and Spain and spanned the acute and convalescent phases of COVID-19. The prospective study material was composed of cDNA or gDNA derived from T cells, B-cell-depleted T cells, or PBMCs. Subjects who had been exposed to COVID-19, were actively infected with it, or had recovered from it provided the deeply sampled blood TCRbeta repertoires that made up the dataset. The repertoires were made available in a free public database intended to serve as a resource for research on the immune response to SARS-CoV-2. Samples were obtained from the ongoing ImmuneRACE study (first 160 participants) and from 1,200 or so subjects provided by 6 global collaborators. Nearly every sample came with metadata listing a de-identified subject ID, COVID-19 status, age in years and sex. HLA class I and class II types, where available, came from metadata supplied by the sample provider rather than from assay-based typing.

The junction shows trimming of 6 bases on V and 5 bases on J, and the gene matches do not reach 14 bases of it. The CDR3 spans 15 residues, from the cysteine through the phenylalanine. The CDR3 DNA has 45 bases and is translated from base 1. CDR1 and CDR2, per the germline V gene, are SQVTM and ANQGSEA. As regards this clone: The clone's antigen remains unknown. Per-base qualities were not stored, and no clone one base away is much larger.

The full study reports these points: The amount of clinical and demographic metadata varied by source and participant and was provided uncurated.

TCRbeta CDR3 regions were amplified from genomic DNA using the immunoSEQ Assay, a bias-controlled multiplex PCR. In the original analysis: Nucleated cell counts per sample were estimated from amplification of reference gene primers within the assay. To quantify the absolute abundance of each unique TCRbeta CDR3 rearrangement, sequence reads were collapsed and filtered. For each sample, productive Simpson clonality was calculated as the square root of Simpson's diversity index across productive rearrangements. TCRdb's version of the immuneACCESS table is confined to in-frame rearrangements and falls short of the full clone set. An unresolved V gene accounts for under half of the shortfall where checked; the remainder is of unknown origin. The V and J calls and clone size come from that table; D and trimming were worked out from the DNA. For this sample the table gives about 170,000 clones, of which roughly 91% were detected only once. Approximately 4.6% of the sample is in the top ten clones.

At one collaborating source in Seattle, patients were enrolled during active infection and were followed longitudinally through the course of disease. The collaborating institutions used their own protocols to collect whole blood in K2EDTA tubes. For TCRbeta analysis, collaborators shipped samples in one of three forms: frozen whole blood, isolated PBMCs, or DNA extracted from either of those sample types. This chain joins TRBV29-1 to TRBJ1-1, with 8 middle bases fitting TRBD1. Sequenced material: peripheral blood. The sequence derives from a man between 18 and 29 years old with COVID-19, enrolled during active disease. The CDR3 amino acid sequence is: CSVILQGAGGTEAFF. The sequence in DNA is TGCAGCGTGATTCTCCAGGGGGCAGGTGGAACTGAAGCTTTCTTT. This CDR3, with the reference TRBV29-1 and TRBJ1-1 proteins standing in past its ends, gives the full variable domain SAVISQKPSRDICQRGTSLTIQCQVDSQVTMMFWYRQQPGQSLTLIATANQGSEATYESGFVIDKFPISRPNLTFSTLTVSNMSPEDSSIYLCSVILQGAGGTEAFFGQGTRLTVV.